Listed below are T cell receptor beta chains from one sample, sequenced in a study of metastatic and nonmetastatic thyroid tumors. TCRdb re-analyzed the PCR reads using MiXCR. This table has more than 50,000 clones, approximately 22% appearing once. The material sequenced was blood. The receptors derive from a female donor with papillary thyroid cancer or a benign thyroid nodule (not recorded which). Some clones in this sample may be carry-over from other donors' samples. Both conserved end residues are trimmed from each CDR3.

V gene	J gene	CDR3 length	CDR3 protein
TRBV6-8	TRBJ1-5	17	ASSYGAGPSSPLNQPQH
TRBV2	TRBJ2-1	15	ASSTLEGTSGGGEQF
TRBV6-1	TRBJ1-5	13	ASRPDRYSNQPQH
TRBV20-1	TRBJ2-1	14	SAPPTSGRDNNERF
TRBV28	TRBJ1-2	11	AGDRGGSYGFT
TRBV5-1	TRBJ2-7	10	ASIPTGWEHY
TRBV5-1	TRBJ1-6	11	ASSYTGASPLH
TRBV6-1	TRBJ1-2	12	ASGNRGQAYGYT
TRBV10-1	TRBJ2-3	11	ASSEDGTDTQY
TRBV15	TRBJ2-3	15	ATSRDGLSGRPDTQY
TRBV5-6	TRBJ2-5	10	ASSLLEETQY
TRBV27	TRBJ2-3	12	ASSLRLGTDTQY
TRBV25-1	TRBJ2-3	9	ASRLGDTQY
TRBV7-9	TRBJ2-3	12	ASSMTSGRDTQY
TRBV5-1	TRBJ2-7	13	ASSLGQKNSYEQY
TRBV7-9	TRBJ2-1	13	ASSFSLAGDNEQF
TRBV18	TRBJ1-3	15	ASSSGVGVPSGNTIY
TRBV9	TRBJ2-1	14	ASSTLTSGNYNEQF